This entry describes one T cell receptor beta chain. These data originate in a study of blood T cell repertoires in COVID-19. Study information: Whether acute or convalescent, the COVID-19 samples came from the United States, Italy and Spain. PBMCs, B-cell-depleted T cells, or T cells were the source of the cDNA or gDNA that made up the material.

Per the original methods: Reference gene primer amplification in the assay estimated nucleated cell counts. Data came from immunoSEQ multiplex PCR; TCRdb stores just in-frame clones and leaves some out. V and J calls and clone size are copied from that table; D and trimming were computed from the DNA. In the table there are over 130,000 clones, roughly 81% of which are singletons. Germline CDR1 and CDR2: KGHSH and LQKENI. The CDR3 has 13 residues. V shed 3 bases and J shed 6 bases, with 12 bases lying between them. The V gene is TRBV18, the J gene TRBJ2-7; no firm D call. Sequences were obtained from peripheral blood. The sequence derives from a woman between 50 and 59 years old with active or convalescent COVID-19. This CDR3 reads CASSPSELREQYF. The CDR3, as DNA: TGTGCCAGCTCACCCTCGGAGTTACGCGAGCAGTACTTC.